This T cell receptor (beta chain) was obtained from a study of blood T cell repertoires in COVID-19. In the study overall: COVID-19 samples, acute and convalescent, were from the United States, Italy and Spain. PBMCs, B-cell-depleted T cells, or T cells were the source of the cDNA or gDNA that made up the material.

The CDR3 has 17 residues. The J segment lost 7 bases and the V segment lost 5 bases, leaving 14 bases of the junction unmatched. Per the germline V gene, CDR1 is SGHNT and CDR2 is YENEEA. Authors' processing steps: Cell counts per sample came from amplifying reference gene primers. TCRdb's copy holds only in-frame clones and misses some; the assay was immunoSEQ multiplex PCR. V, J and clone size are those of that table, while D and trimming were read from the DNA. This sample has hundreds of thousands of clones, with 90% found just once. The clonotype comes from a man aged 30 to 39 who had been exposed to COVID-19. The chain carries TRBV11-3 and TRBJ2-1, with 10 positions matching TRBD1. Sequenced input: PBMCs or T cells enriched from blood (not recorded which). The DNA of the CDR3 is TGTGCCAGCAGCCGCACCTGGGGGACAGGGGATCCAAATGAGCAGTTCTTC. Amino acid sequence: CASSRTWGTGDPNEQFF.